The clone carrying this T cell receptor beta chain was seen repeatedly, ten times or more. Its specificity is not known. These data belong to a study of cytomegalovirus exposure and HLA in healthy donors. Study-wide results and limits: Productive status was seen about 87% or about 30% of the time for most TCR beta V segments in an earlier analysis. It emerged from a later analysis that several of the most significant clusters appeared to be linked to common viral pathogens. Immune exposure data for these donors was limited to CMV serostatus. For TCR beta chains, V- and J-gene trimming was later linked to a missense DCLRE1C variant.

Vbeta (60) and Jbeta (13) primers were used in the PCR. This table comes from immunoSEQ multiplex PCR, and its TCRdb copy is limited to in-frame clones, with some not included. The table includes 150,000 to 200,000 clones, about three quarters detected once. V lost 5 bases to trimming and J lost 7 bases; unmatched junction nucleotides: 17. The CDR3 is 18 residues long. CDR1 PRHDT and CDR2 FYEKMQ come from the germline V gene (reference sequence). Sample: PBMCs. The chain couples TRBV13 to TRBJ1-4, with 9 bases lining up with TRBD1. This TCR came from a girl aged 10 to 17 in good health and CMV-seronegative. The CDR3 is CASSVTGQGWKGGEKLFF. CDR3 coding DNA: TGTGCCAGCAGCGTTACGGGACAGGGTTGGAAAGGTGGTGAAAAACTGTTTTTT.